The clone carrying this T cell receptor beta chain turned up a few times. This sample is drawn from a study of tumor-infiltrating lymphocytes in primary liver carcinoma. Without any cell sorting, roughly 20-32 mg of bulk tissue yielded co-extracted RNA and DNA. Surgical resection served as treatment for the primary liver carcinoma of these patients. A primer matching the constant region was used to make TCR beta cDNA from approximately 500 ng of total RNA. Investigators got TCR beta libraries out of three nested multiplex PCR rounds, done with slightly modified ARM-PCR. The opening two PCR rounds, about 11 cycles each, paired TRBV1-TRBV30 forward primers with a C-beta reverse primer. TCRdb called the multiplex PCR reads again in MiXCR, with one record for every CDR3 protein. The sample contains roughly 25,000 distinct CDR3 sequences, roughly three quarters of which appear only once. Germline loops: CDR1 MNHEY, CDR2 SVGAGI. This CDR3 has 16 amino acids.

The source of this sequence is a woman aged 25-40 years with primary liver carcinoma and hepatitis B virus infection. The chain carries TRBV6-5 and TRBJ2-7; 7 bases agree with TRBD2. Input material: liver tumor tissue from sampling region 5. The subset is: tumor region T5, tumor centre. CDR3 residues: CVNRLTASGTAYEQYF. CDR3 nucleotide sequence: TGTGTCAACAGACTGACTGCCAGCGGGACCGCCTACGAGCAGTACTTC.